The TCR beta chain under discussion was sequenced for a study of control samples from healthy donors and cancer patients. CDR3 length equals 14 residues. From germline, CDR1 is SGHRS and CDR2 YFSETQ. Deletions cut 3 bases from V and 1 base from J, with 10 bases between. Produced via immunoSEQ multiplex PCR; TCRdb's table is partial and in-frame only. The sample lists some 120,000 clones, roughly 90% occurring once. The chain employs TRBV5-1 and TRBJ1-1; maybe TRBD1 (5 bases). Sequenced: blood. This TCR derives from a man between 45 and 60 years old in good health. CDR3: CASSWETENTEAFF. The DNA of the CDR3 is TGCGCCAGCAGCTGGGAGACAGAGAACACTGAAGCTTTCTTT. Combining the CDR3 with reference TRBV5-1 and TRBJ1-1 gives the whole variable domain KAGVTQTPRYLIKTRGQQVTLSCSPISGHRSVSWYQQTPGQGLQFLFEYFSETQRNKGNFPGRFSGRQFSNSRSEMNVSTLELGDSALYLCASSWETENTEAFFGQGTRLTVV.